Each of the 5 T cell receptor beta chains below was sequenced from the same sample in a study of T cells in Graves' hyperthyroidism and ophthalmopathy. Using RNA transcripts as the source, TCR beta CDR3 regions were amplified. The HTBI primer set served for first-round RT-PCR of the TCR CDR3. TCRdb processed the multiplex PCR reads anew with MiXCR; each CDR3 protein has one entry. In the table there are hundreds of thousands of distinct CDR3 sequences, approximately 15% of which are singletons. Sequencing input: blood. The receptors derive from a woman aged 18-35 years with Graves' hyperthyroidism.

The V gene is TRBV5-8, the J gene TRBJ2-5; no clear D gene. Germline V gene data show CDR1 as SGHTS and CDR2 as YDEGEE. Trimming cost V 2 bases and J 0 bases, with 8 bases left between them. The CDR3 runs 14 residues. The CDR3 coding sequence is TGTGCCAGCAGCTTTCGGACGTACCAAGAGACCCAGTACTTC. Translation: CASSFRTYQETQYF.

This clonotype was counted a few times. The rearrangement uses TRBV3-1 and TRBJ2-5; possible D gene TRBD2, 7 bases. Germline-derived CDR1 and CDR2 are LGHDT and YNNKEL (reference sequence). V was cut by 4 bases and J by 14 bases, with 23 bases left in between. The CDR3 covers 14 residues. The CDR3 loop reads CASSRATSPVGTYF. CDR3 coding DNA: TGTGCCAGCAGCCGCGCGACTAGCCCCGTTGGGACATACTTC.

This clonotype was observed many times. The chain recombines TRBV11-2 with TRBJ2-3; no clear D gene. Trimming shortened V by 1 base and J by 5 bases, and 25 bases separated the two germline ends. The CDR3 is made up of 19 amino acids. Germline V gene data show CDR1 as SGHAT and CDR2 as FQNNGV. Written as DNA, the CDR3 is TGTGCCAGCAGCTTAGCCCCCTCCGGTCGGCTGGGAAAAAGAGATACGCAGTATTTT. It yields the protein CASSLAPSGRLGKRDTQYF.

The rearrangement joins TRBV2 to TRBJ2-7; maybe TRBD1 (5 bases). V shed 6 bases and J shed 7 bases, with 25 bases lying between them. The CDR3 extends over 16 amino acids. CDR1 is SNHLY, CDR2 FYNNEI, per germline. The CDR3 nucleotides are TGTGCCAGCAGCCCTCTTTTGGTCAGGGCGGTTGGAGAGCAGTACTTC. Its translation is CASSPLLVRAVGEQYF.

This clonotype was seen at least ten times. The chain employs TRBV30 and TRBJ2-1, with 9 bases lining up with TRBD2. CDR3 length: 17 amino acids. Germline V gene data show CDR1 as GTSNPN and CDR2 as SVGIG (reference sequence). V lost 2 bases, J lost 4 bases, and 12 bases stayed unmatched. The CDR3 nucleotides are TGTGCCTGGAGTCCGCGTCCGGGACTAGCATCTTACAATGAGCAGTTCTTC. This translates into CAWSPRPGLASYNEQFF.